The 29 T cell receptor beta chains in this list originate from one sample, sequenced in a study of memory CD4+ T cells and cytomegalovirus serostatus. The assay was immunoSEQ multiplex PCR, and TCRdb's table has in-frame clones only and misses some. The profile shows tens of thousands of clones, around 80% of them singletons. Single viable CD3+CD4+CD8-CD45RO+ cells were sorted as the memory CD4+ T cells. Sequencing used memory CD4+ T cells from blood. The receptors were gathered from an adult in good health and CMV-seropositive.

The genes are TRBV7-3 and TRBJ2-6; D gene uncertain. There are 17 residues in the CDR3. CDR1 is SGHTA, CDR2 FQGTGA, per germline. V shed 4 bases and J shed 0 bases, with 13 bases lying between them. The CDR3 DNA follows: TGTGCCAGCAGCTCCCAGGACCTCTTCTCTGGGGCCAACGTCCTGACTTTC. Protein product: CASSSQDLFSGANVLTF.

This chain links TRBV7-2 with TRBJ1-5, with unresolved D. CDR3 size: 14 residues. CDR1 is SGHTA and CDR2 is FQGNSA in the germline V gene. Between the trimmed V and J ends, which lost 3 bases and 9 bases, there was a span of 15 bases. The chain's CDR3 is CASSFGSARRPQHF. DNA for the CDR3: TGTGCCAGCAGCTTCGGGTCCGCCCGCCGGCCCCAGCATTTT.

This clone has more than one count but fewer than ten. This chain links TRBV2 with TRBJ1-6; D is unclear. Trimming cost V 7 bases and J 10 bases, with 14 bases left between them. Per the germline V gene, CDR1 is SNHLY and CDR2 is FYNNEI. The CDR3 has 13 amino acids. CDR3 sequence (DNA): TGTGCCAGCAAAAGGGAAGGAGGCTCACCCCTCCACTTT. This sequence encodes CASKREGGSPLHF.

The gene calls are TRBV29-1 and TRBJ2-3; D is uncertain. Trimming pared 4 bases from V and 9 bases from J, leaving 11 bases between. Germline CDR1 and CDR2: SQVTM and ANQGSEA. This CDR3 has 11 amino acids. The CDR3 loop is CSVGTRVTQYF. CDR3 nucleotides: TGCAGCGTTGGGACCCGGGTGACGCAGTATTTT.

This clone has just a few counts. The J gene is TRBJ1-2, the V gene TRBV7-9, with D possibly being TRBD1 (5 bases). V lost 6 bases and J 8 bases, leaving 16 bases between the germline ends. The CDR3 has 13 amino acids. CDR1 and CDR2 from the germline V gene are SEHNR and FQNEAQ (reference sequence). CDR3 protein: CASSWGRTQGYTF. CDR3 coding DNA: TGTGCCAGCAGTTGGGGACGGACCCAAGGCTACACCTTC.

V is TRBV5-4 and J is TRBJ2-7; TRBD2 matches 9 bases. This CDR3 comprises 15 residues. V lost 0 bases, J lost 3 bases, and 4 bases stayed unmatched. Germline-derived CDR1 and CDR2 are SGHNT and YYREEE (reference sequence). The CDR3 sequence is CASSLALAGDYEQYF. The CDR3 DNA follows: TGTGCCAGCAGCTTGGCGTTAGCGGGAGACTACGAGCAGTACTTC.

The rearrangement uses TRBV4-1 and TRBJ1-2; tentatively, D is TRBD1 (6 bases). Trimming removed 4 bases at V and 9 bases at J, with 15 bases between. The CDR3 length is 13 residues. Germline V CDR1 and CDR2: MGHRA, YSYEKL. CDR3 bases: TGCGCCAGCAGCCGCTTGGGACAACAAAGCTACACCTTC. It encodes CASSRLGQQSYTF.

This chain joins TRBV29-1 and TRBJ2-1, with 9 bases aligning to TRBD1. This CDR3 has 11 amino acids. Germline CDR1 is SQVTM and CDR2 is ANQGSEA. The V and J ends lost 4 bases and 8 bases, in that order; junction bases with no gene match: 0. The CDR3 DNA reads TGCAGCGTTGGACAGGGGGATGAGCAGTTCTTC. This translates into CSVGQGDEQFF.

CDR3 loop: CASSVSSGANVLTF. In nucleotides, the CDR3 is TGTGCCAGCAGCGTAAGCTCTGGGGCCAACGTCCTGACTTTC. The chain employs TRBV9 and TRBJ2-6; D unclear. Per germline, CDR1 SGDLS and CDR2 YYNGEE. Trimming shortened V by 1 base and J by 0 bases, and 2 bases separated the two germline ends. The CDR3 covers 14 residues. Complete variable domain (other parts from reference TRBV9 and TRBJ2-6): DSGVTQTPKHLITATGQRVTLRCSPRSGDLSVYWYQQSLDQGLQFLIQYYNGEERAKGNILERFSAQQFPDLHSELNLSSLELGDSALYFCASSVSSGANVLTFGAGSRLTVL.

The chain uses TRBV18 and TRBJ2-7, with 11 nucleotides matching TRBD2. CDR1 KGHSH and CDR2 LQKENI come from the germline V gene. The CDR3 contains 15 residues. After removal of 5 bases from V and 0 bases from J, the junction contained 3 bases not matched to a gene. DNA of the CDR3: TGTGCCAGCTCAGCTACTAGCGGGAGCTCCTACGAGCAGTACTTC. It is translated as CASSATSGSSYEQYF.

This rearrangement joins TRBV30 to TRBJ1-5; D gene uncertain. This CDR3 is 14 amino acids long. V was shortened by 0 bases and J by 5 bases, with 11 bases between the two germline ends. Germline values: CDR1 GTSNPN, CDR2 SVGIG (reference sequence). In DNA form, the CDR3 reads TGTGCCTGGAGTGTACGTGGTGGGGATCAGCCCCAGCATTTT. Translated, it gives CAWSVRGGDQPQHF.

The chain couples TRBV4-2 to TRBJ2-2; no firm D call. The germline gives CDR1 LGHNA, CDR2 YNFKEQ. The CDR3 is 17 residues long. Trimming removed 0 bases from V and 1 base from J, with 12 bases in between. CDR3 amino acids: CASSQDQGVRNTGELFF. The CDR3 bases are TGTGCCAGCAGCCAAGATCAAGGAGTTAGGAACACCGGGGAGCTGTTTTTT.

The CDR3: CASSYTDSGRSSGNTIYF. The CDR3 DNA is TGTGCCAGTTCTTATACCGATTCTGGACGGAGCTCTGGAAACACCATATATTTT. The chain is built from TRBV19 and TRBJ1-3; D is uncertain. Germline V lookup: CDR1 LNHDA, CDR2 SQIVND (reference sequence). Trimming removed 8 bases from V and 0 bases from J, with 23 bases in between. This CDR3 region has 18 residues.

The genes are TRBV7-2 and TRBJ2-7; 11 nucleotides agree with TRBD2. Looked up from germline, CDR1 is SGHTA and CDR2 is FQGNSA. The CDR3 spans 14 residues. V lost 5 bases, J lost 3 bases, and 3 bases stayed unmatched. CDR3 DNA sequence: TGTGCCAGCAGCATTACTAGCGGGAGCTACGAGCAGTACTTC. Translation gives CASSITSGSYEQYF.

This rearrangement joins TRBV6-5 to TRBJ1-3; 8 bases match TRBD1. The CDR3 is made up of 15 amino acids. Germline CDR1 reads MNHEY; CDR2 reads SVGAGI. J gave up 5 bases and V 2 bases, and 5 bases lay outside the gene matches. The CDR3 protein is CASSYRSGGRNTIYF. The CDR3 region has the DNA TGTGCCAGCAGTTACCGTTCAGGGGGCAGAAACACCATATATTTT.

V is TRBV4-3 and J is TRBJ1-6, with a possible D match to TRBD1 (6 bases). This CDR3 spans 18 amino acids. The germline V gene encodes CDR1 LGHNA and CDR2 YSLEER. Trimming removed 0 bases at V and 0 bases at J, with 12 bases between. The DNA of the CDR3 is TGCGCCAGCAGCCAAGAAAGGAGGGGGAGCTCCTATAATTCACCCCTCCACTTT. Translating it yields CASSQERRGSSYNSPLHF.

The V gene is TRBV5-4, the J gene TRBJ2-7, with TRBD2 matching 9 bases. The germline gives CDR1 SGHNT, CDR2 YYREEE (reference sequence). V dropped 7 bases and J dropped 1; count of bases not matched to a gene: 12. This CDR3 spans 16 amino acids. DNA of the CDR3: TGTGCCAGCGCCCGCAGGGGAGCGGGGGGATCCTACGAGCAGTACTTC. Its translation is CASARRGAGGSYEQYF.

The chain carries TRBV6-6 and TRBJ1-6; D is possibly TRBD1 (6 bases). Germline CDR1 MNHNY, CDR2 SVGAGI (reference sequence). This CDR3 has 14 residues. V lost 5 bases and J 7 bases, leaving 12 bases between the germline ends. CDR3 coding DNA: TGTGCCAGCAGTAACCACGGACAGAATTCACCCCTCCACTTT. Translation gives CASSNHGQNSPLHF.

This clone was recorded a few times. The V call is TRBV18, the J call TRBJ2-7, with D uncertain. Looked up from germline, CDR1 is KGHSH and CDR2 is LQKENI. The CDR3 runs to 14 residues. V lost 6 bases to trimming and J lost 6 bases, with 18 bases between them. The CDR3 nucleotides read TGTGCCAGCTCTCCTGGTCTGGGCCGTCTCGAGCAGTACTTC. This codes for CASSPGLGRLEQYF.

This chain uses TRBV19 with TRBJ1-3, with D maybe TRBD1 (5 bases). Germline V gene lookup returns CDR1 LNHDA and CDR2 SQIVND (reference sequence). The V end lost 4 bases, the J end lost 0 bases, and 16 bases lay between the germline ends. There are 17 residues in the CDR3. The CDR3, as DNA: TGTGCCAGTAGTACCGGCCCGGGACGGATCTCTGGAAACACCATATATTTT. Amino acids: CASSTGPGRISGNTIYF. The full variable domain, with the rest looked up from reference TRBV19 and TRBJ1-3, is DGGITQSPKYLFRKEGQNVTLSCEQNLNHDAMYWYRQDPGQGLRLIYYSQIVNDFQKGDIAEGYSVSREKKESFPLTVTSAQKNPTAFYLCASSTGPGRISGNTIYFGEGSWLTVV.

This rearrangement joins TRBV7-2 to TRBJ2-5; TRBD2 agrees at 13 bases. The CDR3 has 17 amino acids. The trim removed 1 base at V and 5 bases at J, leaving 7 bases unmatched. The germline V gene encodes CDR1 SGHTA and CDR2 FQGNSA. The CDR3, as DNA: TGTGCCAGCAGCTTAGTACTAGCGGGAGGGCGGGATGAGACCCAGTACTTC. Its protein product is CASSLVLAGGRDETQYF.

This chain joins TRBV5-1 and TRBJ2-1; 7 positions match TRBD1. Unmatched junction bases numbered 6, after V lost 0 bases and J lost 6 bases. The CDR3 totals 15 residues. The germline gives CDR1 SGHRS, CDR2 YFSETQ. CDR3 protein: CASSLGATGVNEQFF. CDR3 bases: TGCGCCAGCAGCTTGGGTGCTACAGGGGTCAATGAGCAGTTCTTC. The complete variable domain, with remaining parts taken from reference TRBV5-1 and TRBJ2-1, reads KAGVTQTPRYLIKTRGQQVTLSCSPISGHRSVSWYQQTPGQGLQFLFEYFSETQRNKGNFPGRFSGRQFSNSRSEMNVSTLELGDSALYLCASSLGATGVNEQFFGPGTRLTVL.

This clone was detected a few times. The genes are TRBV7-9 and TRBJ2-7; no clear D gene. The V gene lost 5 bases and the J gene lost 10 bases, with 18 bases spanning the gap. CDR1 is SEHNR and CDR2 is FQNEAQ in the germline V gene (reference sequence). The CDR3 runs 13 residues. CDR3 in amino acids: CASSPNPMNPQYF. The CDR3 bases are TGTGCCAGCAGCCCAAATCCCATGAATCCTCAGTACTTC.

The genes are TRBV6-5 and TRBJ1-6; D ambiguous. The V end was cut by 2 bases, the J end by 6 bases, with 14 bases between. CDR3 length equals 16 residues. The germline gives CDR1 MNHEY, CDR2 SVGAGI. The CDR3 spells CASSYAAKRSNSPLHF. CDR3 DNA sequence: TGTGCCAGCAGTTACGCGGCTAAGAGGTCTAATTCACCCCTCCACTTT.

The gene calls are TRBV19 and TRBJ2-6, with TRBD2 as a possible D gene (5 bases). This CDR3 is built from 15 residues. The V gene lost 5 bases and the J gene lost 0 bases, with 8 bases spanning the gap. Germline V CDR1 and CDR2: LNHDA, SQIVND (reference sequence). In nucleotides, the CDR3 is TGTGCCAGTAGTTTTGGACTCTCTGGGGCCAACGTCCTGACTTTC. This translates into CASSFGLSGANVLTF. Filled out from reference TRBV19 and TRBJ2-6, the complete variable domain reads DGGITQSPKYLFRKEGQNVTLSCEQNLNHDAMYWYRQDPGQGLRLIYYSQIVNDFQKGDIAEGYSVSREKKESFPLTVTSAQKNPTAFYLCASSFGLSGANVLTFGAGSRLTVL.

The chain recombines TRBV30 with TRBJ1-2; D ambiguous. The CDR3 contains 15 residues. V dropped 3 bases and J dropped 0 bases, with 14 bases sitting between them. Germline loops: CDR1 GTSNPN, CDR2 SVGIG (reference sequence). The DNA of the CDR3 is TGTGCCTGGAGCCGCTCACGCCGAGCTAACTATGGCTACACCTTC. This gives the protein CAWSRSRRANYGYTF.

The genes are TRBV5-4 and TRBJ2-3, with 7 bases aligning to TRBD2. Looked up from germline, CDR1 is SGHNT and CDR2 is YYREEE (reference sequence). The CDR3 totals 16 residues. Trimming removed 4 bases from V and 2 bases from J; junction bases left unmatched: 10. In nucleotides, the CDR3 is TGTGCCAGCAGCGCGGGAGCTGGAGGGCTCACAGATACGCAGTATTTT. This encodes CASSAGAGGLTDTQYF. Looking up the rest from reference TRBV5-4 and TRBJ2-3 gives the full variable domain: ETGVTQSPTHLIKTRGQQVTLRCSSQSGHNTVSWYQQALGQGPQFIFQYYREEENGRGNFPPRFSGLQFPNYSSELNVNALELDDSALYLCASSAGAGGLTDTQYFGPGTRLTVL.

V usage is TRBV30 and J usage is TRBJ1-3; weak D call: TRBD1 (5 bases). Germline V CDR1 and CDR2: GTSNPN, SVGIG (reference sequence). V dropped 2 bases and J dropped 0 bases, with 17 bases sitting between them. The CDR3 has 17 residues. The CDR3 loop reads CAWSKTGTVGSGNTIYF. DNA of the CDR3: TGTGCCTGGAGTAAGACCGGGACCGTGGGCTCTGGAAACACCATATATTTT. Together with reference TRBV30 and TRBJ1-3, the CDR3 gives the full variable domain: SQTIHQWPATLVQPVGSPLSLECTVEGTSNPNLYWYRQAAGRGLQLLFYSVGIGQISSEVPQNLSASRPQDRQFILSSKKLLLSDSGFYLCAWSKTGTVGSGNTIYFGEGSWLTVV.

V gene TRBV29-1 combines with J gene TRBJ1-1; 8 nucleotides line up with TRBD1. The CDR3 has 17 residues. Germline V gives CDR1 SQVTM, CDR2 ANQGSEA. Trimming took 6 bases from V and 1 from J; bases not matched to a gene: 16. CDR3 residues: CSVIGPGQAWRNTEAFF. The CDR3 nucleotides read TGCAGCGTGATAGGGCCGGGACAGGCTTGGAGGAACACTGAAGCTTTCTTT.